This TCR beta chain emerged from a study of early T cells in non-severe SARS-CoV-2 infection. Background on the study: Bulk RNA from unsorted whole blood was sequenced; chains were unpaired.

Germline loops: CDR1 MNHEY, CDR2 SMNVEV (reference sequence). CDR3 length: 14 residues. Trimming pared 3 bases from V and 2 bases from J, leaving 8 bases between. About this clonotype itself: Lacking the conserved final phenylalanine or tryptophan, this CDR3 likely reflects a read error.

cDNA molecules, individually, were tagged with unique molecular identifiers. TCRdb processed the 5' RACE reads anew with MiXCR; each CDR3 protein has one entry. The data contain over 50,000 distinct CDR3 sequences, 8% to 10% of them singletons. The origin of this receptor is an adult who was a healthcare worker with PCR-confirmed SARS-CoV-2 infection or an uninfected control (not recorded which). The sample taken for sequencing was whole blood. The chain is built from TRBV27 and TRBJ2-1, with unresolved D. The CDR3 is CASSFDRTYNEQFL. CDR3 nucleotide sequence: TGTGCCAGCAGTTTTGACCGCACCTACAATGAGCAGTTCCTC.